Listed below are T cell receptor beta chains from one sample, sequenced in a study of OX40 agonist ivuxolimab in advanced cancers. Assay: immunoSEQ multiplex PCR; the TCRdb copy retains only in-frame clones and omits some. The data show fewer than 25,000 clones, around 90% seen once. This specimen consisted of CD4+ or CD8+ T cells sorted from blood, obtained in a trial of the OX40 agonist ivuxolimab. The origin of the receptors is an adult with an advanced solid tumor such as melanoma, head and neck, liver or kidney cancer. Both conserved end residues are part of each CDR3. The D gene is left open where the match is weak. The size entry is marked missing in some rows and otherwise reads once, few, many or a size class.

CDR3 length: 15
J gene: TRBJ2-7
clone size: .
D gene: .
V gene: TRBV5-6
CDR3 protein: CASSLRRGGRYEQYF
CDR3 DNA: TGTGCCAGCAGCTTGAGGCGGGGAGGTCGATACGAGCAGTACTTC

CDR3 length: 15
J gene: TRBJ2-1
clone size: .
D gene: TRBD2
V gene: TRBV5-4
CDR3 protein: CASSLGQRGNNEQFF
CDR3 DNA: TGTGCCAGCAGCTTGGGCCAGCGGGGGAACAATGAGCAGTTCTTC

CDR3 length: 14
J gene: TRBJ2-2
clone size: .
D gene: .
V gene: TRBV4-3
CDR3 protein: CASSHGHGVGELFF
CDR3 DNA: TGCGCCAGCAGCCATGGACATGGGGTCGGGGAGCTGTTTTTT

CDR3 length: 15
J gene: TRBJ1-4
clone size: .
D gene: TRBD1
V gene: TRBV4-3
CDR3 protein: CASSRDRGPNEKLFF
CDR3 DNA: TGCGCCAGCAGCCGCGACAGGGGACCTAATGAAAAACTGTTTTTT

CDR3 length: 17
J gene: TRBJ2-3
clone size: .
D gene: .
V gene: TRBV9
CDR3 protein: CASSKHPLGLSTDTQYF
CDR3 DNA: TGTGCCAGCAGCAAGCACCCCCTTGGACTGAGCACAGATACGCAGTATTTT

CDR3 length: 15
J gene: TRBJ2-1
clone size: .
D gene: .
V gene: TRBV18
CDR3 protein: CASSPFTSQGNEQFF
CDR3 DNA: TGTGCCAGCTCACCATTTACCTCGCAGGGCAATGAGCAGTTCTTC

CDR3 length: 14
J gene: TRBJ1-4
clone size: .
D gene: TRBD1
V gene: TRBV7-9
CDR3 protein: CASSRDRANEKLFF
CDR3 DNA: TGTGCCAGCAGTCGCGACAGGGCAAATGAAAAACTGTTTTTT

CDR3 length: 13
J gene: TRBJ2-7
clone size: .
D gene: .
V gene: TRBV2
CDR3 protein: CASKPDISYEQYF
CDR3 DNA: TGTGCCAGCAAGCCAGACATCTCCTACGAGCAGTACTTC

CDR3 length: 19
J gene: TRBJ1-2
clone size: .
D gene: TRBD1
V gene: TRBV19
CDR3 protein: CASSIVMALNRGHSYGYTF
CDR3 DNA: TGTGCCAGTAGTATAGTTATGGCCCTCAACAGGGGGCATAGCTATGGCTACACCTTC

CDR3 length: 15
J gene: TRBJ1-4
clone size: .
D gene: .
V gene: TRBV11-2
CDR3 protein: CASSFSTGTLEKLFF
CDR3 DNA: TGTGCCAGCAGCTTCTCGACAGGAACGCTTGAAAAACTGTTTTTT

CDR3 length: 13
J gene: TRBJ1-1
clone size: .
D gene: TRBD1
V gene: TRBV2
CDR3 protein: CASIRTGGTEAFF
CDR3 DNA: TGTGCCAGCATTAGGACAGGGGGCACTGAAGCTTTCTTT

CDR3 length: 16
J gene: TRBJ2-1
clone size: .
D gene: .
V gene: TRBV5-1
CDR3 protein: CASSLNPGTSYNEQFF
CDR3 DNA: TGCGCCAGCAGCCTCAATCCCGGGACATCATACAATGAGCAGTTCTTC

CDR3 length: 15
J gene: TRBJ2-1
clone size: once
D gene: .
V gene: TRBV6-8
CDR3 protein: CASSLDSLLNNEQFF
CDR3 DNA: TGTGCCAGCAGCTTAGACAGCTTGTTAAATAATGAGCAGTTCTTC